This T cell receptor beta chain stems from a study of blood T cells in healthy people across ages. Study details: Roughly one uniquely barcoded beta molecule per two T cells was captured. General study findings and limits: Researchers said unsorted PBMCs prevented a conclusive naive versus antigen-experienced comparison.

V was pared by 5 bases and J by 1 base, with 8 bases of the junction left unmatched. This CDR3 region has 17 residues. Germline CDR1 and CDR2: SGHVS and FNYEAQ. This clonotype was found a few times. The antigen is not known. The total RNA that was extracted per sample amounted to at least 5.5 micrograms. For the second PCR, which ran for 7 to 11 cycles, a sample-barcoded 5' primer and a J-beta primer mix were used. TCRdb fed the 5' RACE reads into MiXCR, producing one record per CDR3 protein. Of hundreds of thousands of distinct CDR3 sequences detected, roughly 32% appear once; the ten largest clones hold less than 20%.

This TCR was recovered from a woman aged 80 or over in good health. This chain links TRBV7-6 with TRBJ2-3, with 11 bases fitting TRBD2. Sample: blood. In DNA form, the CDR3 reads TGTGCCAGCAGCCTCCGACTAGCGGGGACCCGCACAGATACGCAGTATTTT. This sequence encodes CASSLRLAGTRTDTQYF.